The sequence of this TCR beta chain was determined in a study of Ad26.COV2.S vaccination and SARS-CoV-2 variants. Study as a whole: Ad26.COV2.S shots went into the muscle once or twice, 56 days apart.

This sample's treatment: 15 to 20 received Ad26.COV2.S at low or high dose, single or two shots; 5 received placebo; per-sample allocation not given. Day 63 after the first vaccine or placebo injection was the time point for sampling. The method was immunoSEQ multiplex PCR; TCRdb's version includes in-frame clones alone and lacks a portion of them. The table includes 440,000 or so clones, 90% detected once. V was clipped by 0 bases and J by 6 bases, with 15 bases between them. The CDR3 has 16 amino acids. Germline CDR1 and CDR2: LGHDT and YNNKEL (reference sequence). This receptor was identified in a person between 18 and 65 years old who received the Ad26.COV2.S COVID-19 vaccine or a placebo. The sample here was peripheral blood, taken in a trial of Ad26.COV2.S vaccine versus placebo. This sequence joins TRBV3-1 (or the pseudogene TRBV3-2) and TRBJ2-1; the D is unclear. CDR3 bases: TGTGCCAGCAGCCAAGATTTTGGCAGGTTCGGCAATGAGCAGTTCTTC. Protein product: CASSQDFGRFGNEQFF.